This T cell receptor beta chain was recorded in a study of blood T cell repertoires in COVID-19. Repertoires were generated with immunoSEQ multiplex PCR, while TCRdb's copy carries only in-frame clones and drops some. The sample records under 200,000 clones, 84% being singletons. Germline V gene lookup returns CDR1 SGHTA and CDR2 FQGNSA. The length of the CDR3 is 16 residues. V lost 1 base to trimming and J lost 2 bases, with 13 bases between them. Specimen: peripheral blood. This TCR derives from a man younger than 35 with active or convalescent COVID-19. The rearrangement joins TRBV7-2 to TRBJ2-3, with TRBD1 as a possible D gene (5 bases). CDR3 sequence reads: CASSLVPSGNTDTQYF. In DNA, the CDR3 is TGTGCCAGCAGCTTAGTCCCTTCAGGGAACACAGATACGCAGTATTTT. Together with reference TRBV7-2 and TRBJ2-3, the CDR3 gives the full variable domain: GAGVSQSPSNKVTEKGKDVELRCDPISGHTALYWYRQSLGQGLEFLIYFQGNSAPDKSGLPSDRFSAERTGGSVSTLTIQRTQQEDSAVYLCASSLVPSGNTDTQYFGPGTRLTVL.